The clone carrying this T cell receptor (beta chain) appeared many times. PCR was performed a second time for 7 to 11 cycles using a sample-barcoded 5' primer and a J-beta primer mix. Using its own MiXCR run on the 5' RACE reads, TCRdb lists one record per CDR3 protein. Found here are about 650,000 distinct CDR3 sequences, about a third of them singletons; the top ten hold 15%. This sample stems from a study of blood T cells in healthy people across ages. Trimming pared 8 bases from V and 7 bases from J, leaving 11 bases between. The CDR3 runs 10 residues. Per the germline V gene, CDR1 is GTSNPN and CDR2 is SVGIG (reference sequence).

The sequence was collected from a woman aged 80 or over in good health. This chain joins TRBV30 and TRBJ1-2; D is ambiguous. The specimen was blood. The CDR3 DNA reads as TGTGCCAAACGGGAAATTGGCTACACCTTC. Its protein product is CAKREIGYTF.